Included here is one TCR beta chain sequence, with context. Its matching antigen is unknown. Sequence at one end of the junction differs from germline and may be a read error. These data are taken from a study of T cell repertoires in cytomegalovirus infection. Study as a whole: It was the public TCR beta signatures that indicated both CMV infection and matching HLA type. Study outcomes and limitations: What dominated the ex vivo response were HLA-C-restricted CMV-specific TCR beta clonotypes. Identification of carriers of CMV plus the relevant HLA was achieved through cumulative public TCR beta family frequency.

TCRdb used MiXCR to reprocess the reads, holding one entry per CDR3 protein. The sample holds roughly 760,000 distinct CDR3 sequences, under 40% seen once. Source material: PBMCs. The sequence derives from a human donor in good health (CMV status not recorded). Some clones in this sample may be carry-over from other donors' samples.

The CDR3 region is CASSINQGSTEALF. CDR3 DNA: TGTGCCAGTAGTATCAACCAGGGCAGCACTGAAGCTTTATTT. The rearrangement links TRBV19 to TRBJ1-1; D might be TRBD1 (5 bases). This CDR3 is 14 amino acids long. Germline-derived CDR1 and CDR2 are LNHDA and SQIVND (reference sequence).